Each of the 18 T cell receptor beta chains below was sequenced from the same sample in a study of T cell repertoires in cytomegalovirus infection. TCRdb independently ran MiXCR on the reads; one entry per CDR3 protein. Of about 890,000 distinct CDR3 sequences in the sample, about a third were seen once. Their antigens remain unidentified. The sequencing here drew on cultured CD8+ T cells from PBMCs, taken from culture after CMV antigen stimulation. The receptors come from a human donor in good health (CMV status not recorded). Some clones in this sample may be carry-over from other donors' samples.

The chain uses TRBV20-1 and TRBJ1-6; D might be TRBD1 (6 bases). This CDR3 contains 15 residues. V lost 1 base and J lost 6, with 13 bases in between. Germline assignment: CDR1 DFQATT and CDR2 SNEGSKA (reference sequence). The CDR3 sequence is CSARGDTFFNSPLHF. The DNA of the CDR3 is TGCAGTGCTAGAGGGGACACGTTTTTTAATTCACCCCTCCACTTT.

The chain uses TRBV27 and TRBJ1-1, with 7 nucleotides matching TRBD1. V shed 2 bases, J shed 7 bases, and the junction held 4 bases outside the gene matches. In germline, CDR1 is MNHEY, CDR2 SMNVEV (reference sequence). The CDR3 is 13 residues long. The CDR3 DNA reads as TGTGCCAGCAGTTTAAAGGGGGCGAATGAAGCTTTCTTT. The encoded protein is CASSLKGANEAFF.

The genes are TRBV20-1 and TRBJ1-1, with 10 bases lining up with TRBD1. This CDR3 contains 16 residues. The V gene end was trimmed by 2 bases and the J gene end by 4 bases; junction bases not matched to a gene: 10. Looked up from germline, CDR1 is DFQATT and CDR2 is SNEGSKA (reference sequence). For the CDR3, the DNA is TGCAGTGCTAGACCTGGGACAGGGGATTATTTCACTGAAGCTTTCTTT. This translates into CSARPGTGDYFTEAFF.

This clonotype was seen at least ten times. This chain connects TRBV6-2 or TRBV6-3 to TRBJ1-1; no clear D. CDR1 is MNHEY and CDR2 is SVGEGT in the germline V gene. With 2 bases removed from V and 0 bases from J, the gap between germline ends came to 7 bases. This CDR3 is built from 14 residues. CDR3 bases: TGTGCCAGCAGTTACGTGGGTATGAACACTGAAGCTTTCTTT. This translates into CASSYVGMNTEAFF.

The V and J genes are TRBV6-5 and TRBJ1-1; a possible D gene is TRBD1 (6 bases). The CDR3 consists of 15 residues. V lost 5 bases to trimming and J lost 2 bases, with 15 bases between them. CDR1 is MNHEY, CDR2 SVGAGI, per germline. The CDR3 nucleotides read TGTGCCAGCAGTATCTCACAGGGATTAAACACTGAAGCTTTCTTT. Its translation: CASSISQGLNTEAFF.

In this sample, this clonotype turned up a few times. This chain connects TRBV6-5 to TRBJ1-2, with TRBD1 as a possible D gene (5 bases). V was shortened by 2 bases and J by 3 bases, with 10 bases between the two germline ends. Germline CDR1 and CDR2: MNHEY and SVGAGI. The CDR3 is made up of 14 amino acids. This chain's CDR3 is CASSYIGADYGYTF. CDR3 nucleotide sequence: TGTGCCAGCAGTTACATTGGGGCCGACTATGGCTACACCTTC.

J is TRBJ1-2 and V is TRBV7-2; TRBD1 is a possible D gene (5 bases). The CDR3 contains 16 residues. Germline V CDR1 and CDR2: SGHTA, FQGNSA. V was cut by 6 bases and J by 1 base, with 18 bases left in between. CDR3: CASSQVATAVNYGYTF. The CDR3 coding sequence is TGTGCCAGCAGTCAGGTCGCGACAGCCGTTAACTATGGCTACACCTTC.

At least ten counts were recorded for this clonotype. The gene calls are TRBV7-2 and TRBJ1-3; 8 nucleotides agree with TRBD1. The V segment lost 5 bases and the J segment 3 bases; nucleotides outside the gene matches: 24. The V gene's germline CDR1 is SGHTA and CDR2 FQGNSA. The CDR3 is 21 amino acids. CDR3 amino acids: CASSQLLGWQGANWVGNTIYF. The CDR3 nucleotides are TGTGCCAGCAGCCAACTTTTGGGTTGGCAGGGGGCCAATTGGGTTGGAAACACCATATATTTT. The full variable domain, rest sourced from reference TRBV7-2 and TRBJ1-3, is GAGVSQSPSNKVTEKGKDVELRCDPISGHTALYWYRQSLGQGLEFLIYFQGNSAPDKSGLPSDRFSAERTGGSVSTLTIQRTQQEDSAVYLCASSQLLGWQGANWVGNTIYFGEGSWLTVV.

This rearrangement joins TRBV27 to TRBJ2-5; 10 bases map to TRBD2. V was pared by 4 bases and J by 5 bases, with 13 bases of the junction left unmatched. The CDR3 spans 17 residues. Germline V gene sequence: CDR1 MNHEY, CDR2 SMNVEV (reference sequence). The CDR3 loop is CASSSLAGPFPGETQYF. The CDR3 nucleotides read TGTGCCAGCAGTTCACTAGCGGGGCCTTTTCCGGGGGAGACCCAGTACTTC.

This clonotype was found many times. The chain links TRBV7-8 to TRBJ2-1; 8 bases fit TRBD2. This CDR3 has 17 residues. Trimming removed 3 bases from V and 7 bases from J; junction bases left unmatched: 14. CDR1 SGHVS and CDR2 FQNEAQ come from the germline V gene. The CDR3 nucleotides read TGTGCCAGCAGCTTGGGAAGCGGGGGCGGAAAAGGGAATGAGCAGTTCTTC. It codes for CASSLGSGGGKGNEQFF.

A few counts support this clonotype. V is TRBV12-3 or TRBV12-4 and J is TRBJ2-6, with D possibly being TRBD2 (6 bases). Trimming pared 3 bases from V and 5 bases from J, leaving 29 bases between. This CDR3 contains 21 residues. CDR3 sequence: CASSFVLPLGGGLTRANVLTF. The CDR3 DNA follows: TGTGCCAGCAGTTTTGTTCTTCCCCTCGGTGGAGGACTAACGAGGGCCAACGTCCTGACTTTC.

J is TRBJ2-1 and V is TRBV27; D gene unclear. From germline, CDR1 is MNHEY and CDR2 SMNVEV (reference sequence). V gave up 2 bases and J gave up 8 bases, with 13 bases separating them. There are 14 residues in the CDR3. DNA for the CDR3: TGTGCCAGCAGTTTACCCGACTGGAGCCATGAGCAGTTCTTC. Translating gives CASSLPDWSHEQFF.

This sequence joins TRBV7-2 and TRBJ2-2; D gene uncertain. V was pared by 5 bases and J by 6 bases, with 22 bases between. The CDR3 extends over 17 amino acids. Germline assignment: CDR1 SGHTA and CDR2 FQGNSA. The CDR3 DNA reads TGTGCCAGCAGCGTCTCCTCGGTGGCGGTTCCTTCCGGGGAGCTGTTTTTT. Translated: CASSVSSVAVPSGELFF.

This chain links TRBV20-1 with TRBJ2-7; 8 bases fit TRBD1. This CDR3 has 13 residues. V was clipped by 7 bases and J by 3 bases; unmatched bases: 8. The germline gives CDR1 DFQATT, CDR2 SNEGSKA (reference sequence). CDR3 in DNA: TGCAGTGTCTCTGACAGGGGAAGCTACGAGCAGTACTTC. Residues: CSVSDRGSYEQYF.

The chain recombines TRBV10-3 with TRBJ2-7, with D maybe TRBD2 (5 bases). There are 15 residues in the CDR3. The germline gives CDR1 ENHRY, CDR2 SYGVKD. V gave up 6 bases and J gave up 3 bases, with 18 bases separating them. CDR3 residues: CAIRPRAEEGYEQYV. The DNA of the CDR3 is TGTGCCATCAGGCCCCGGGCCGAAGAGGGCTACGAGCAGTACGTC.

This clonotype has just a few counts. In DNA, the CDR3 is TGTGCCAGTAGTAAGCACAGGGGTATGAACACTGAAGCTTTCTTT. This encodes CASSKHRGMNTEAFF. The chain uses TRBV19 and TRBJ1-1; 7 nucleotides agree with TRBD1. The CDR3 consists of 15 residues. Germline assignment: CDR1 LNHDA and CDR2 SQIVND (reference sequence). V lost 4 bases, J lost 0 bases, and 5 bases stayed unmatched. Looking up the rest from reference TRBV19 and TRBJ1-1 gives the full variable domain: DGGITQSPKYLFRKEGQNVTLSCEQNLNHDAMYWYRQDPGQGLRLIYYSQIVNDFQKGDIAEGYSVSREKKESFPLTVTSAQKNPTAFYLCASSKHRGMNTEAFFGQGTRLTVV.

V gene TRBV2 combines with J gene TRBJ2-4; 10 bases map to TRBD1. Germline V lookup: CDR1 SNHLY, CDR2 FYNNEI. V dropped 8 bases and J dropped 1; count of bases not matched to a gene: 8. This CDR3 comprises 16 residues. The CDR3 region is CASGPPGQGAKNIQYF. CDR3 sequence (DNA): TGTGCCAGCGGTCCTCCGGGACAGGGGGCCAAAAACATTCAGTACTTC.

The chain has TRBV20-1 and TRBJ2-7; tentative D call: TRBD1 (6 bases). In germline, CDR1 is DFQATT, CDR2 SNEGSKA (reference sequence). This CDR3 spans 11 amino acids. V gave up 5 bases and J gave up 3 bases, with 8 bases separating them. The CDR3 nucleotides read TGCAGTGCTGGACAGTTCTACGAGCAGTACTTC. Amino acids: CSAGQFYEQYF.